This record covers a single TCR beta chain. What it binds is unknown. This sample is part of a study of identical twins. Study results and limitations: Twin-shared out-of-frame alpha sequences were enriched for low generation probability. Models underestimated how often monozygotic twins shared out-of-frame TCR alpha.

Trimming left V 6 bases short and J 0 bases short, with 10 bases between. Germline loops: CDR1 MDHEN, CDR2 SYDVKM. This CDR3 has 14 residues. Each CDR3 protein is one row after TCRdb ran MiXCR on the 5' RACE reads. This sample has about 500,000 distinct CDR3 sequences; roughly 13% occur once, and the top ten carry approximately 0.98%. The sample was also linked to a second study, of yellow fever vaccine responses in identical twins.

The TCR was taken from a woman in her late teens or twenties in good health. The source material was CD4+ T cells sorted from blood. The chain combines TRBV28 with TRBJ2-3; D ambiguous. DNA for the CDR3: TGTGCCAGCAGCTTTAGGTTCAGCACAGATACGCAGTATTTT. Amino acids: CASSFRFSTDTQYF.